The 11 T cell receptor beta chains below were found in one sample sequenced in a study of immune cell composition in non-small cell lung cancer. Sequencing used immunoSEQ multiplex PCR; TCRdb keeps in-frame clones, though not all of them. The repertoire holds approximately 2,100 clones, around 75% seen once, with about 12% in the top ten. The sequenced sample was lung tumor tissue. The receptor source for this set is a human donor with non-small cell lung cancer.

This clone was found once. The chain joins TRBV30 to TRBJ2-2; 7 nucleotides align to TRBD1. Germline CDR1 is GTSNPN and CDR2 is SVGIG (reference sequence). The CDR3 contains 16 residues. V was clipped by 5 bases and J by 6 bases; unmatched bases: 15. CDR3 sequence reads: CAWLSWDRPKPGELFF. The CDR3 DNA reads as TGTGCCTGGCTAAGTTGGGACAGACCAAAACCCGGGGAGCTGTTTTTT.

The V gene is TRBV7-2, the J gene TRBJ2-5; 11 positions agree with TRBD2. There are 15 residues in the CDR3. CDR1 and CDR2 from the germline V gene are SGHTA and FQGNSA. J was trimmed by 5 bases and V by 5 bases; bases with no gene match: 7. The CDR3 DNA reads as TGTGCCAGCAGCCTTAGCGGGGGGGCGGTGGAGACCCAGTACTTC. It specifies CASSLSGGAVETQYF.

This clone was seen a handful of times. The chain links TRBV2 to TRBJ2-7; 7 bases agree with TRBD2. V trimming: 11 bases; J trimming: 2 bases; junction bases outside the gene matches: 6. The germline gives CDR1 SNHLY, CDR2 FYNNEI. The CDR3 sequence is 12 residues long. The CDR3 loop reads CAGGLGTYEQYF. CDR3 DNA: TGTGCCGGTGGACTAGGGACCTACGAGCAGTACTTC. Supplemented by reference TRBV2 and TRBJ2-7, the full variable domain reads EPEVTQTPSHQVTQMGQEVILRCVPISNHLYFYWYRQILGQKVEFLVSFYNNEISEKSEIFDDQFSVERPDGSNFTLKIRSTKLEDSAMYFCAGGLGTYEQYFGPGTRLTVT.

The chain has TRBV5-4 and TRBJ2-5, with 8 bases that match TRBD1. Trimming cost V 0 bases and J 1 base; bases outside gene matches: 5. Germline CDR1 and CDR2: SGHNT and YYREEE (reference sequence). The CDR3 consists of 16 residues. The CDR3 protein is CASSLEAGGGQETQYF. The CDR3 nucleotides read TGTGCCAGCAGCTTGGAGGCAGGGGGCGGCCAAGAGACCCAGTACTTC. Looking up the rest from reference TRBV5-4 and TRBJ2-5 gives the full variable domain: ETGVTQSPTHLIKTRGQQVTLRCSSQSGHNTVSWYQQALGQGPQFIFQYYREEENGRGNFPPRFSGLQFPNYSSELNVNALELDDSALYLCASSLEAGGGQETQYFGPGTRLLVL.

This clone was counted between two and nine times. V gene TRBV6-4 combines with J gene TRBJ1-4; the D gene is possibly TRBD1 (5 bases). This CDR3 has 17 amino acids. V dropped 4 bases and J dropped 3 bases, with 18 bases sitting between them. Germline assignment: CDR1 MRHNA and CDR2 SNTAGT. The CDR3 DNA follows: TGTGCCAGCAGTGGATCGACAGACAAGTTAGCTAATGAAAAACTGTTTTTT. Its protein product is CASSGSTDKLANEKLFF.

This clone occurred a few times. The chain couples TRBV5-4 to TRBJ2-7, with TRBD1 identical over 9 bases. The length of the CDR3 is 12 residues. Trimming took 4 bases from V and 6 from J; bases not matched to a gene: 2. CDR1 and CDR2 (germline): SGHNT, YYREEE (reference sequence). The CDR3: CASSADRGEQYF. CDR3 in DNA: TGTGCCAGCAGCGCGGACAGGGGCGAGCAGTACTTC.

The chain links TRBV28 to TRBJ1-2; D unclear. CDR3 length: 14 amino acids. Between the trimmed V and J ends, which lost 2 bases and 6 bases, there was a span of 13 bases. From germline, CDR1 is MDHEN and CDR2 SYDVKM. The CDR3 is CASSLGRRVDGYTF. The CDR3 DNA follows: TGTGCCAGCAGTTTAGGGCGGCGGGTCGATGGCTACACCTTC.

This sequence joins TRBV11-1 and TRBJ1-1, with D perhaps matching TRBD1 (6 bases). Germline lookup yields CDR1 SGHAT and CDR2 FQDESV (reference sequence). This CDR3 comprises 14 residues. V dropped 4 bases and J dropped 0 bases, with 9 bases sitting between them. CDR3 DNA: TGTGCCAGCAGCTCGGACAGAGTGAACACTGAAGCTTTCTTT. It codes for CASSSDRVNTEAFF.

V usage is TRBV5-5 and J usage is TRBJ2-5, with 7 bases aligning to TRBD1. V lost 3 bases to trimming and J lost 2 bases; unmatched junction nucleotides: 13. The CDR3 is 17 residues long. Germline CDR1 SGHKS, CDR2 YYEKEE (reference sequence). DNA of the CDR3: TGTGCCAGCAGCTCCGCCTTGACAGGGCTATCTCAAGAGACCCAGTACTTC. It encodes CASSSALTGLSQETQYF. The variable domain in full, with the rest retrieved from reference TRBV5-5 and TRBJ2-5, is DAGVTQSPTHLIKTRGQQVTLRCSPISGHKSVSWYQQVLGQGPQFIFQYYEKEERGRGNFPDRFSARQFPNYSSELNVNALLLGDSALYLCASSSALTGLSQETQYFGPGTRLLVL.

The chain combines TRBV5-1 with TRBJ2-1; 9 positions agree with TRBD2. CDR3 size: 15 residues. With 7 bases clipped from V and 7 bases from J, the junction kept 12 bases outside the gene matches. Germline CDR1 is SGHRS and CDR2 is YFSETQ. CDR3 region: CASSSLAGNVNEQFF. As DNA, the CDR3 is TGCGCCAGCTCCTCTCTAGCGGGAAATGTGAATGAGCAGTTCTTC.

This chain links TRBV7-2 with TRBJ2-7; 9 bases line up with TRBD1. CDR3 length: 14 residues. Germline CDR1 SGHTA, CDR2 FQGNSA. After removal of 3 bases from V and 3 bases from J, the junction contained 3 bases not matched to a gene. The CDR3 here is CASSFGTGIYEQYF. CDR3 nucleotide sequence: TGTGCCAGCAGCTTTGGGACAGGGATCTACGAGCAGTACTTC.